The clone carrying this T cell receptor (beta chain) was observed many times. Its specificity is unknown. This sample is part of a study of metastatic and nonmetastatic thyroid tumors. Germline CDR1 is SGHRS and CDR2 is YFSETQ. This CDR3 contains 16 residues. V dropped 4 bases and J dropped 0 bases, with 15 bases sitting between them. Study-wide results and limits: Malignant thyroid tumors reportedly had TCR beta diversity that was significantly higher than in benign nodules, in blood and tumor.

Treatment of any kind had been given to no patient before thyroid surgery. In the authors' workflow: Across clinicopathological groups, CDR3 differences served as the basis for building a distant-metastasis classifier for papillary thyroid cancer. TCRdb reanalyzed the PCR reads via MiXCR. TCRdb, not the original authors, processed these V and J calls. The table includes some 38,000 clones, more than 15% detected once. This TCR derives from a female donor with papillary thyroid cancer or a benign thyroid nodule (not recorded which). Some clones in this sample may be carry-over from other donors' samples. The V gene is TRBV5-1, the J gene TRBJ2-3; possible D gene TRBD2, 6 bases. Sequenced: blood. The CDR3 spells CASSLASASSTDTQYF. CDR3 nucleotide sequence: TGCGCCAGCAGCCTTGCTAGCGCCTCTAGCACAGATACGCAGTATTTT.